These 29 T cell receptor beta chains share one sample of origin, sequenced in a study of long-term antiretroviral therapy in people with HIV (dated by TCRdb to between 2021 and 2022). The immunoSEQ hsTCRB v3.0 assay was used at survey level resolution to sequence the TRB variable region. This immuneACCESS table, as held by TCRdb, lists in-frame sequences with V and J called but not all clones. Of the missing ones, under half trace to an unresolved V gene in checked studies; the others have no known cause. Here the sample has 20,000 to 30,000 clones; 65% to 90% occur a single time. The top ten clones comprise 15% to 20% of the sample. This specimen consisted of unsorted PBMCs, obtained at the start of antiretroviral therapy, before treatment. The receptors originated from a woman younger than 35 with HIV.

This chain joins TRBV5-1 and TRBJ1-6; D gene ambiguous. Deletions cut 0 bases from V and 10 bases from J, with 5 bases between. Germline V gene data show CDR1 as SGHRS and CDR2 as YFSETQ. CDR3 length: 12 amino acids. The CDR3 reads CASSLGSSPLHF. For the CDR3, the DNA is TGCGCCAGCAGCTTGGGTTCCTCACCCCTCCACTTT. Full variable domain (rest looked up from reference TRBV5-1 and TRBJ1-6): KAGVTQTPRYLIKTRGQQVTLSCSPISGHRSVSWYQQTPGQGLQFLFEYFSETQRNKGNFPGRFSGRQFSNSRSEMNVSTLELGDSALYLCASSLGSSPLHFGNGTRLTVT.

J is TRBJ1-2 and V is TRBV27, with 7 bases fitting TRBD1. This CDR3 contains 14 residues. The J segment lost 5 bases and the V segment lost 5 bases, leaving 8 bases of the junction unmatched. CDR1 MNHEY and CDR2 SMNVEV come from the germline V gene (reference sequence). The CDR3 is CASSPLGQAYGYTF. CDR3 sequence (DNA): TGTGCCAGCAGTCCTCTCGGACAGGCGTATGGCTACACCTTC.

This CDR3 reads CASSLGARGGPEAFF. DNA for the CDR3: TGTGCCAGCAGCTTAGGCGCCAGGGGAGGCCCTGAAGCTTTCTTT. The V gene is TRBV11-1, the J gene TRBJ1-1; D perhaps matches TRBD1 (6 bases). Germline-derived CDR1 and CDR2 are SGHAT and FQDESV (reference sequence). The CDR3 length is 15 residues. The V gene lost 1 base and the J gene lost 6 bases, with 15 bases spanning the gap. Full variable domain (rest looked up from reference TRBV11-1 and TRBJ1-1): EAEVAQSPRYKITEKSQAVAFWCDPISGHATLYWYRQILGQGPELLVQFQDESVVDDSQLPKDRFSAERLKGVDSTLKIQPAELGDSAMYLCASSLGARGGPEAFFGQGTRLTVV.

The V and J genes are TRBV7-9 and TRBJ2-1, with 9 nucleotides matching TRBD2. This CDR3 comprises 16 residues. With 6 bases clipped from V and 4 bases from J, the junction kept 10 bases outside the gene matches. Looked up from germline, CDR1 is SEHNR and CDR2 is FQNEAQ (reference sequence). CDR3 sequence reads: CASRHSGLASYNEQFF. The CDR3, as DNA: TGTGCCAGCAGGCATAGTGGACTAGCGAGTTACAATGAGCAGTTCTTC.

J is TRBJ2-2 and V is TRBV27; 9 bases align to TRBD1. V gave up 1 base and J gave up 5 bases; unmatched junction bases: 5. Germline CDR1 reads MNHEY; CDR2 reads SMNVEV (reference sequence). The CDR3 loop spans 16 amino acids. CDR3 region: CASSLYGTGFTGELFF. The CDR3 DNA follows: TGTGCCAGCAGTTTATATGGGACAGGGTTTACCGGGGAGCTGTTTTTT.

The chain couples TRBV4-2 to TRBJ2-1, with TRBD2 matching over 9 bases. With V trimmed by 0 bases and J by 0 bases, 18 bases remained unmatched. Per the germline V gene, CDR1 is LGHNA and CDR2 is YNFKEQ. The CDR3 has 22 amino acids. The CDR3 coding sequence is TGTGCCAGCAGCCAAGATTTCCCTCCTAGCGGGGAACCATACAGCTCCTACAATGAGCAGTTCTTC. It encodes CASSQDFPPSGEPYSSYNEQFF.

V is TRBV29-1 and J is TRBJ2-3, with D unresolved. Trimming left V 5 bases short and J 0 bases short, with 6 bases between. The length of the CDR3 is 12 residues. From germline, CDR1 is SQVTM and CDR2 ANQGSEA. This chain's CDR3 is CSVLGSTDTQYF. The CDR3 bases are TGCAGCGTTCTCGGTAGCACAGATACGCAGTATTTT.

The chain recombines TRBV18 with TRBJ1-5; D is unresolved. Germline lookup yields CDR1 KGHSH and CDR2 LQKENI. The CDR3 runs to 13 residues. Trimming pared 6 bases from V and 16 bases from J, leaving 22 bases between. CDR3 amino acids: CASSPTSGASPHF. The CDR3 coding sequence is TGTGCCAGCTCGCCCACTTCAGGAGCAAGTCCACATTTT.

This chain uses TRBV19 with TRBJ2-3, with TRBD2 matching over 7 bases. Germline CDR1 is LNHDA and CDR2 is SQIVND (reference sequence). The CDR3 sequence is 16 residues long. V gave up 3 bases and J gave up 5 bases; unmatched junction bases: 11. The CDR3 spells CASSMPGEGREDTQYF. The CDR3 DNA follows: TGTGCCAGTAGTATGCCGGGCGAAGGGAGGGAAGATACGCAGTATTTT.

This clone is medium-sized. This rearrangement joins TRBV11-2 to TRBJ1-2; D uncertain. The CDR3 contains 15 residues. Trimming took 5 bases from V and 6 from J, leaving 19 bases between them. CDR1 SGHAT and CDR2 FQNNGV come from the germline V gene. CDR3 sequence: CASSRPGFTGDGYTF. The CDR3 DNA is TGTGCCAGCAGCCGTCCGGGATTTACTGGGGATGGCTACACCTTC.

Only one count was recorded for this clone. The V gene is TRBV7-8, the J gene TRBJ2-7; 8 bases line up with TRBD1. From germline, CDR1 is SGHVS and CDR2 FQNEAQ. The CDR3 consists of 15 residues. The junction had 4 bases not matched to a gene; V was cut back by 1 base and J by 2 bases. The CDR3 sequence is CASSLGQGSTYEQYF. The CDR3 bases are TGTGCCAGCAGCTTAGGACAGGGGAGCACCTACGAGCAGTACTTC.

The chain recombines TRBV29-1 with TRBJ2-7, with 7 bases that match TRBD1. CDR1 and CDR2 from the germline V gene are SQVTM and ANQGSEA. The V segment lost 7 bases and the J segment 6 bases; nucleotides outside the gene matches: 12. This CDR3 is 13 amino acids long. Written as DNA, the CDR3 is TGCAGCGCCTCGGCGGACAGGTCGGCCGAGCAGTACTTC. Protein product: CSASADRSAEQYF.

This clone occurred once. The CDR3 bases are TGTGCCAGCAGCATCTTACCCGATGCCGGGGCCAACACCATATATTTT. This codes for CASSILPDAGANTIYF. This rearrangement joins TRBV7-8 to TRBJ1-3, with D perhaps TRBD1 (5 bases). The CDR3 contains 16 residues. CDR1 SGHVS and CDR2 FQNEAQ come from the germline V gene. V was clipped by 5 bases and J by 7 bases, with 21 bases between them.

The genes are TRBV5-1 and TRBJ1-4; D might be TRBD1 (5 bases). There are 15 residues in the CDR3. Trimming pared 2 bases from V and 2 bases from J, leaving 10 bases between. Germline assignment: CDR1 SGHRS and CDR2 YFSETQ. CDR3 sequence: CASSFIWGTNEKLFF. The CDR3 nucleotides are TGCGCCAGCAGCTTCATTTGGGGGACTAATGAAAAACTGTTTTTT.

This sequence joins TRBV11-1 and TRBJ1-4, with a weak D call TRBD1 (6 bases). The V gene's germline CDR1 is SGHAT and CDR2 FQDESV (reference sequence). The V end was cut by 3 bases, the J end by 5 bases, with 10 bases between. The CDR3 runs 14 residues. The CDR3 DNA reads TGTGCCAGCAGCTTCGGCCAGGGGAATGAAAAACTGTTTTTT. This gives the protein CASSFGQGNEKLFF.

V usage is TRBV13 and J usage is TRBJ2-1; D gene uncertain. CDR3 size: 16 residues. Trimming left V 0 bases short and J 10 bases short, with 19 bases between. Germline V gene lookup returns CDR1 PRHDT and CDR2 FYEKMQ (reference sequence). CDR3 region: CASSLGLIELKGEQFF. DNA of the CDR3: TGTGCCAGCAGCTTAGGCCTAATCGAGTTGAAAGGCGAGCAGTTCTTC.

This clone came up a few times. V and J are TRBV11-2 and TRBJ2-2; D is undetermined. CDR3 size: 13 residues. Trimming removed 3 bases at V and 6 bases at J, with 8 bases between. The germline V gene has CDR1 SGHAT and CDR2 FQNNGV. As DNA, the CDR3 is TGTGCCAGCAGCTTCACCGGTTCCGGGGAGCTGTTTTTT. It encodes CASSFTGSGELFF.

The chain couples TRBV7-9 to TRBJ2-2, with D unclear. The CDR3 is made up of 16 amino acids. V lost 5 bases and J 1 base, leaving 14 bases between the germline ends. CDR1 is SEHNR and CDR2 is FQNEAQ in the germline V gene (reference sequence). The CDR3 reads CASSPPAYKNTGELFF. DNA for the CDR3: TGTGCCAGCAGCCCGCCAGCCTACAAGAACACCGGGGAGCTGTTTTTT.

The V and J genes are TRBV5-1 and TRBJ1-2, with 10 bases identical to TRBD1. Germline V gene sequence: CDR1 SGHRS, CDR2 YFSETQ. This CDR3 region has 16 residues. Trimming cost V 5 bases and J 8 bases; bases outside gene matches: 15. The CDR3 here is CASRLGQGNLSKGYTF. The DNA for the CDR3 is TGCGCCAGCAGACTGGGACAGGGGAACCTTTCTAAAGGCTACACCTTC.

This clone was observed once. The rearrangement uses TRBV28 and TRBJ2-7; 8 bases are a match to TRBD1. Trimming removed 6 bases from V and 2 bases from J; junction bases left unmatched: 9. The CDR3 is 15 amino acids. Looked up from germline, CDR1 is MDHEN and CDR2 is SYDVKM. The CDR3 nucleotides are TGTGCCAGCAGCTCCGCCTCGGGACAGGCCTACGAGCAGTACTTC. Translation: CASSSASGQAYEQYF.

The rearrangement uses TRBV7-2 and TRBJ1-2; 7 nucleotides align to TRBD1. Germline CDR1 is SGHTA and CDR2 is FQGNSA. This CDR3 is 15 amino acids long. V lost 1 base to trimming and J lost 6 bases; unmatched junction nucleotides: 8. The CDR3 coding sequence is TGTGCCAGCAGCTTAGAGACAGGGAAGATCGATGGCTACACCTTC. Its translation: CASSLETGKIDGYTF.

This chain connects TRBV2 to TRBJ1-3; D not resolved. This CDR3 comprises 14 residues. Between the trimmed V and J ends, which lost 1 base and 0 bases, there was a span of 4 bases. Germline CDR1 and CDR2: SNHLY and FYNNEI. As DNA, the CDR3 is TGTGCCAGCAGTGAAGGGGGCTCTGGAAACACCATATATTTT. This translates into CASSEGGSGNTIYF.

This chain connects TRBV15 to TRBJ1-5; the D gene is possibly TRBD1 (5 bases). Germline CDR1 and CDR2: LNHNV and YYDKDF (reference sequence). The ends were cut back, 0 bases at V and 5 bases at J, with 8 bases in the middle. The CDR3 loop spans 14 amino acids. CDR3: CATSREGGDQPQHF. The DNA of the CDR3 is TGTGCCACCAGCAGAGAGGGGGGGGATCAGCCCCAGCATTTT.

The gene calls are TRBV7-8 and TRBJ1-1, with unresolved D. CDR1 SGHVS and CDR2 FQNEAQ come from the germline V gene. This CDR3 region has 15 residues. V lost 5 bases, J lost 5 bases, and 18 bases lay in between. CDR3: CASSLRGPLGTEAFF. The CDR3 coding sequence is TGTGCCAGCAGCCTCCGGGGTCCTCTAGGGACTGAAGCTTTCTTT.

This chain uses TRBV6-5 with TRBJ1-5; D perhaps matches TRBD1 (6 bases). Trimming removed 4 bases at V and 0 bases at J, with 13 bases between. The CDR3 is 16 residues long. Germline V gives CDR1 MNHEY, CDR2 SVGAGI. The CDR3: CASSSDRSASNQPQHF. In DNA form, the CDR3 reads TGTGCCAGCAGTTCAGACAGGTCTGCTAGCAATCAGCCCCAGCATTTT.

This clone was recorded only once. The V call is TRBV6-5, the J call TRBJ2-1; no reliable D call. Germline CDR1 is MNHEY and CDR2 is SVGAGI. Trimming left V 0 bases short and J 7 bases short, with 7 bases between. This CDR3 comprises 13 residues. The CDR3 spells CASSYSGENEQFF. The CDR3 DNA sequence: TGTGCCAGCAGTTACTCAGGCGAGAATGAGCAGTTCTTC.

The chain joins TRBV28 to TRBJ2-1; D call uncertain. V shed 6 bases and J shed 9 bases, with 12 bases lying between them. From germline, CDR1 is MDHEN and CDR2 SYDVKM. This CDR3 contains 12 residues. DNA of the CDR3: TGTGCCAGCAGCCTGTTGCTCAGTGAGCAGTTCTTC. Translated: CASSLLLSEQFF.

J is TRBJ1-1 and V is TRBV5-1, with unresolved D. The germline CDR1 and CDR2 sequences are SGHRS and YFSETQ. This CDR3 has 13 residues. The ends were cut back, 1 base at V and 1 base at J, with 5 bases in the middle. CDR3 amino acids: CASSLHGNTEAFF. CDR3 nucleotide sequence: TGCGCCAGCAGCTTGCACGGGAACACTGAAGCTTTCTTT.

The chain uses TRBV5-1 and TRBJ2-5; perhaps TRBD2 as D (6 bases). The germline CDR1 and CDR2 sequences are SGHRS and YFSETQ. Between the trimmed V and J ends, which lost 3 bases and 1 base, there was a span of 10 bases. The CDR3 loop spans 14 amino acids. CDR3: CASSYFGGQETQYF. The CDR3 DNA reads TGCGCCAGCAGCTATTTCGGGGGCCAAGAGACCCAGTACTTC.